These T cell receptor beta chains were read from a single sample in a study of cytomegalovirus exposure and HLA in healthy donors. Profiled with immunoSEQ multiplex PCR; TCRdb holds only in-frame clones, not every one. Of around 120,000 clones in the sample, 70% to 80% were seen once. The sequencing sample was made of PBMCs. These receptors were obtained from a man aged 25-45 years in good health and CMV-seropositive. The CDR3 runs from the conserved cysteine through the conserved F or W. Size is omitted from some rows. Given values are once, few, many or a class for expanded clones.

V: TRBV7-7; J: TRBJ2-5; size: NA; CDR3: CASSPGFETQYF
V: TRBV6-5; J: TRBJ2-7; size: NA; CDR3: CASSYSTGGVLYEQYF
V: TRBV7-2; J: TRBJ2-7; size: NA; CDR3: CASSFFVTAGAGSYEQYF
V: TRBV7-2; J: TRBJ2-1; size: NA; CDR3: CASSLAGTRPGDEQFF
V: TRBV2; J: TRBJ2-2; size: once; CDR3: CASRRQGGNTGELFF
V: TRBV7-2; J: TRBJ2-5; size: few; CDR3: CASSTTSGAPQETQYF
V: TRBV9; J: TRBJ2-1; size: NA; CDR3: CASSAGLGAFNEQFF
V: TRBV2; J: TRBJ2-5; size: few; CDR3: CASNGQGSETQYF
V: TRBV5-4; J: TRBJ2-3; size: NA; CDR3: CASSFPGSTDTQYF
V: TRBV7-2; J: TRBJ2-7; size: NA; CDR3: CASSLIISYEQYF
V: TRBV4-1; J: TRBJ2-7; size: NA; CDR3: CASSQSPTVREQYF
V: TRBV19; J: TRBJ1-5; size: few; CDR3: CASSQRWGQPISQPQHF
V: TRBV13; J: TRBJ2-1; size: few; CDR3: CASSLGGDEQFF
V: TRBV19; J: TRBJ2-7; size: NA; CDR3: CASSINLDRANEQYF
V: TRBV6-5; J: TRBJ1-1; size: NA; CDR3: CASSYGGLNTEAFF
V: TRBV5-4; J: TRBJ2-2; size: NA; CDR3: CASSDRLAGGGGELFF
V: TRBV13; J: TRBJ1-1; size: NA; CDR3: CASSLGRYTPEAFF
V: TRBV18; J: TRBJ1-2; size: NA; CDR3: CASSLYSGQLNYGYTF
V: TRBV15; J: TRBJ1-2; size: NA; CDR3: CATSRPSGTGVVSSSGYTF
V: TRBV21-1; J: TRBJ2-7; size: NA; CDR3: CASSLTSGRSEQYF
V: TRBV6-1; J: TRBJ1-2; size: NA; CDR3: CASSPGQGLNYGYTF
V: TRBV28; J: TRBJ1-1; size: NA; CDR3: CASGPEAFF
V: TRBV7-9; J: TRBJ2-1; size: NA; CDR3: CASSSPRMRGYNEQFF
V: TRBV4-3; J: TRBJ2-2; size: NA; CDR3: CASSHDPWATGELFF
V: TRBV30; J: TRBJ2-7; size: NA; CDR3: CAWSVRTGNEQYF
V: TRBV5-1; J: TRBJ1-1; size: NA; CDR3: CASSPGLMNTEAFF
V: TRBV11-2; J: TRBJ2-7; size: NA; CDR3: CASSLVMGMLGSF
V: TRBV6-7; J: TRBJ1-2; size: once; CDR3: CASSTRRGWDYGYTF
V: TRBV9; J: TRBJ2-2; size: NA; CDR3: CASSPGLAGAHTGELFF
V: TRBV5-6; J: TRBJ2-7; size: few; CDR3: CASSSTSGGTPSYEQYF
V: TRBV2; J: TRBJ1-1; size: NA; CDR3: CASRGDSMNTEAFF
V: TRBV4-3; J: TRBJ2-7; size: NA; CDR3: CASSQEERSYEQYF
V: TRBV28; J: TRBJ2-7; size: NA; CDR3: CASSLDRAYEQYF
V: TRBV4-3; J: TRBJ2-3; size: NA; CDR3: CASSQVSSGNSADTQYF
V: TRBV27; J: TRBJ1-5; size: NA; CDR3: CASSLRGRGGYSNQPQHF
V: TRBV7-8; J: TRBJ2-1; size: NA; CDR3: CASSSGLEQFF
V: TRBV25-1; J: TRBJ1-2; size: NA; CDR3: CASSESGTGDGCTF
V: TRBV4-1; J: TRBJ2-1; size: few; CDR3: CASSRARPSYNEQFF
V: TRBV29-1; J: TRBJ1-1; size: NA; CDR3: CSVAGGDTEAFF
V: TRBV6-1; J: TRBJ2-7; size: NA; CDR3: CASSELSEGAYEQYF
V: TRBV6-5; J: TRBJ1-2; size: NA; CDR3: CASSYGQLTNYGYTF
V: TRBV5-5; J: TRBJ1-1; size: NA; CDR3: CASSFTEGTEAFF
V: TRBV9; J: TRBJ1-2; size: NA; CDR3: CASSVEEWNYGYTF
V: TRBV11-3; J: TRBJ1-2; size: NA; CDR3: CASRRTGFGGYTF
V: TRBV19; J: TRBJ2-6; size: NA; CDR3: CASTNPGGSGANVLTF
V: TRBV10-3; J: TRBJ2-7; size: NA; CDR3: CAISEGGTYEQYF
V: TRBV19; J: TRBJ2-2; size: NA; CDR3: CASSMLAGDTGELFF
V: TRBV7-2; J: TRBJ2-1; size: NA; CDR3: CASSFRTGRLFF
V: TRBV7-2; J: TRBJ1-3; size: NA; CDR3: CASSLASGNTIYF
V: TRBV7-6; J: TRBJ2-7; size: once; CDR3: CASSSTGTGGGEQYF
V: TRBV4-2; J: TRBJ1-1; size: NA; CDR3: CASSQESGACTEAFF
V: TRBV18; J: TRBJ2-7; size: NA; CDR3: CASSPPGDRGPYEQYF